These T cell receptor beta chains were read from a single sample in a study of T cells in Graves' hyperthyroidism and ophthalmopathy. One entry per CDR3 protein results from TCRdb running MiXCR on the multiplex PCR reads. Among 300,000 to 400,000 distinct CDR3 sequences, approximately 15% were seen once, and the ten largest hold 20%. Input material: blood. The receptors shown here come from a woman aged 25-40 years with Graves' ophthalmopathy. The CDR3 runs from the conserved cysteine through the conserved F or W. Each record gives: V gene, CDR3 protein.

>TRBV7-8
CASSTWTPNTGNTIYF
>TRBV11-2
CASSPDPAYNEQFF
>TRBV20-1
CSARDPSGELFF
>TRBV28
CASSQGDKALHF
>TRBV6-1
CASSTLVGDNYGYTF
>TRBV3-1
CASSQGDTRREAFF
>TRBV12-5
CASGSPGQPTYEQYF
>TRBV6-1
CASRPHQGHQPQHF
>TRBV2
CASSDPKNTQYF
>TRBV29-1
CSVAGFGLAGVYEQYF
>TRBV30
CAWRPSSYEQYF
>TRBV7-9
CAHSPLRGNTEAFF
>TRBV12-3/TRBV12-4
CASSLTSGAGVTDTQYF
>TRBV15
CATSRDRVNNEQFF
>TRBV7-9
CASSLARAEETQYF
>TRBV28
CASSSRTAQNTGELFF
>TRBV20-1
CSASFQGAAETQYF
>TRBV12-3/TRBV12-4
CASSTTEGVSPLHF
>TRBV6-1
CASSRTVGGTEAFF
>TRBV12-3/TRBV12-4
CASSPLAGGETQYF
>TRBV30
CAWSRIGTYSNQPQHF
>TRBV5-6
CASSSTLAAGQQETQYF
>TRBV27
CASRTLGAGSLLNKGYTF
>TRBV6-2/TRBV6-3
CASSTLNLQAGAALNEQFF
>TRBV27
CASSFLGITGELFF
>TRBV20-1
CRVSGIMNTEAFF
>TRBV28
CASSSNRGMNTEAFF
>TRBV6-1
CASRNGGGAKNIQYF
>TRBV27
CASSPGTTRTQFF
>TRBV5-8
CASSLDAGGLYEQYF
>TRBV12-3/TRBV12-4
CASSLAGGLAGFIQETQYF
>TRBV12-3/TRBV12-4
CASSPGLAGIVTDTQYF